Listed here is a single T cell receptor beta chain. The protocol was immunoSEQ multiplex PCR, while the TCRdb copy is restricted to in-frame clones and leaves out a portion. The table shows roughly 150,000 clones, with around 90% occurring only once. This CDR3 spans 18 amino acids. The junction had 14 bases not matched to a gene; V was cut back by 6 bases and J by 0 bases. Germline CDR1 and CDR2: SGHTA and FQGNSA. These data come from a study of T cell responses to AZD1222 COVID-19 vaccine. The specimen was peripheral blood, collected 28 days after the second AZD1222 dose. The V gene is TRBV7-2, the J gene TRBJ1-3; 7 positions agree with TRBD1. This receptor was taken from an adult who received the AZD1222 COVID-19 vaccine. The CDR3 here is CASSSPLGQESSGNTIYF. The CDR3 DNA reads as TGTGCCAGCAGTTCCCCATTAGGACAGGAGAGCTCTGGAAACACCATATATTTT. Filled out from reference TRBV7-2 and TRBJ1-3, the complete variable domain reads GAGVSQSPSNKVTEKGKDVELRCDPISGHTALYWYRQSLGQGLEFLIYFQGNSAPDKSGLPSDRFSAERTGGSVSTLTIQRTQQEDSAVYLCASSSPLGQESSGNTIYFGEGSWLTVV.